This T cell receptor beta chain was observed in a study of control samples from healthy donors and cancer patients. Using immunoSEQ multiplex PCR, the repertoire was profiled, and TCRdb retains in-frame clones only, with some absent. The sample has about 96,000 clones, approximately 95% seen once. With 8 bases removed from V and 6 bases from J, the gap between germline ends came to 13 bases. CDR3 length equals 12 residues. Germline lookup yields CDR1 SEHNR and CDR2 FQNEAQ (reference sequence). Specimen: blood. This clonotype was obtained from a man younger than 35 in good health. The chain is built from TRBV7-9 and TRBJ1-1; D gene unclear. CDR3 region: CASRASYAEAFF. CDR3 bases: TGTGCCAGCCGTGCGTCATATGCTGAAGCTTTCTTT.